A single sample gave rise to the 25 T cell receptor beta chains below, sequenced in a study of T cells in pancreatic ductal adenocarcinoma. Assay used: immunoSEQ multiplex PCR; TCRdb lists only in-frame clones, some missing. The sample carries approximately 2,500 clones, 80% to 85% recorded once. Surgery without prior neoadjuvant therapy was the treatment of the selected pancreatic ductal adenocarcinoma patients. Sequenced input: pancreatic tumor tissue. The source is a human donor with pancreatic ductal adenocarcinoma.

This clone was observed a handful of times. The chain joins TRBV6-1 to TRBJ2-7; TRBD2 matches 8 bases. V lost 8 bases, J lost 2 bases, and 8 bases stayed unmatched. This CDR3 has 14 residues. CDR1 MNHNS and CDR2 SASEGT come from the germline V gene. The CDR3: CASRSGGYPYEQYF. The CDR3 bases are TGTGCCAGCCGGTCGGGAGGGTATCCCTACGAGCAGTACTTC.

The J gene is TRBJ1-1, the V gene TRBV7-6; D uncertain. This CDR3 spans 13 amino acids. Trimming shortened V by 6 bases and J by 0 bases, and 8 bases separated the two germline ends. Germline CDR1 and CDR2: SGHVS and FNYEAQ. CDR3 DNA: TGTGCCAGCAGTATTCAGATGAACACTGAAGCTTTCTTT. This encodes CASSIQMNTEAFF.

The DNA for the CDR3 is TGTGCCAGCACCCGGGACAGTTTATACAATGAGCAGTTCTTC. As protein: CASTRDSLYNEQFF. V usage is TRBV28 and J usage is TRBJ2-1; 7 nucleotides agree with TRBD1. The CDR3 runs 14 residues. The ends lost 7 bases at V and 4 bases at J; junction bases unmatched: 7. Germline V gene sequence: CDR1 MDHEN, CDR2 SYDVKM.

The V and J genes are TRBV27 and TRBJ2-5; D may be TRBD2 (5 bases). CDR1 and CDR2 from the germline V gene are MNHEY and SMNVEV (reference sequence). Trimming cost V 6 bases and J 5 bases, with 19 bases left between them. CDR3 length: 15 residues. CDR3 sequence (DNA): TGTGCCAGCAGCCGGGGAGTGGACGCCGGGGAGACCCAGTACTTC. This sequence encodes CASSRGVDAGETQYF.

The chain recombines TRBV15 with TRBJ1-3; 8 positions agree with TRBD1. Germline CDR1 reads LNHNV; CDR2 reads YYDKDF (reference sequence). This CDR3 is 12 amino acids long. The trim removed 10 bases at V and 9 bases at J, leaving 8 bases unmatched. The CDR3 spells CASGQGQGTIYF. CDR3 nucleotides: TGTGCCAGTGGACAGGGACAAGGCACCATATATTTT. Full variable domain (remainder filled in from reference TRBV15 and TRBJ1-3): DAMVIQNPRYQVTQFGKPVTLSCSQTLNHNVMYWYQQKSSQAPKLLFHYYDKDFNNEADTPDNFQSRRPNTSFCFLDIRSPGLGDTAMYLCASGQGQGTIYFGEGSWLTVV.

CDR3 sequence (DNA): TGTGCCAGCGCGGGTCAGCGCGGAGATGAGCAGTTCTTC. Residues: CASAGQRGDEQFF. The chain has TRBV6-1 and TRBJ2-1, with a weak D call TRBD2 (5 bases). CDR3 length equals 13 residues. Germline V gene data show CDR1 as MNHNS and CDR2 as SASEGT. V dropped 8 bases and J dropped 8 bases, with 16 bases sitting between them.

The chain carries TRBV25-1 and TRBJ2-7, with a weak D call TRBD2 (6 bases). The CDR3 covers 16 residues. V dropped 6 bases and J dropped 0 bases, with 18 bases sitting between them. Looked up from germline, CDR1 is MGHDK and CDR2 is SYGVNS. The CDR3, as DNA: TGTGCCAGCAGCCCCCGGGGGTATGACTACTCCTACGAGCAGTACTTC. This codes for CASSPRGYDYSYEQYF.

The chain is built from TRBV19 and TRBJ1-2; TRBD1 agrees at 7 bases. V lost 9 bases to trimming and J lost 4 bases; unmatched junction nucleotides: 11. The CDR3 runs 14 residues. CDR1 and CDR2 (germline): LNHDA, SQIVND (reference sequence). The CDR3 sequence is CASNTGQVAYGYTF. CDR3 sequence (DNA): TGTGCCAGCAATACCGGACAGGTCGCCTATGGCTACACCTTC.

There are a few counts of this clone. The rearrangement uses TRBV5-1 and TRBJ1-2, with 9 bases that match TRBD1. The germline gives CDR1 SGHRS, CDR2 YFSETQ. After removal of 0 bases from V and 7 bases from J, the junction contained 7 bases not matched to a gene. The CDR3 covers 15 residues. CDR3 coding DNA: TGCGCCAGCAGCTTGGGCACAGGGGGCCTCCTTGGCTACACCTTC. Translated, it gives CASSLGTGGLLGYTF.

CDR3 sequence (DNA): TGCAGCGCTACAGGGACCGGAGGCACTGAAGCTTTCTTT. This encodes CSATGTGGTEAFF. The chain is built from TRBV29-1 and TRBJ1-1, with D possibly matching TRBD1 (6 bases). Trimming shortened V by 7 bases and J by 4 bases, and 16 bases separated the two germline ends. CDR3 length: 13 residues. Germline lookup yields CDR1 SQVTM and CDR2 ANQGSEA.

The chain carries TRBV4-3 and TRBJ2-2, with D tentatively TRBD2 (6 bases). The CDR3 sequence is 16 residues long. The germline CDR1 and CDR2 sequences are LGHNA and YSLEER. Trimming left V 2 bases short and J 5 bases short, with 15 bases between. The CDR3 here is CASSQLLGLPTGELFF. In DNA, the CDR3 is TGCGCCAGCAGCCAACTCTTAGGACTACCTACCGGGGAGCTGTTTTTT.

This clone was detected only once. The junction shows a germline mismatch at one end, possibly a read error. The rearrangement joins TRBV28 to TRBJ2-3, with 12 bases lining up with TRBD2. CDR1 is MDHEN and CDR2 is SYDVKM in the germline V gene. CDR3 size: 13 residues. The CDR3 loop is CASSPPLAGGSWW. CDR3 DNA: TGTGCCAGCAGTCCCCCTCTAGCGGGAGGGAGTTGGTGG.

The V call is TRBV2, the J call TRBJ2-2; D is unresolved. The CDR3 is 13 residues long. Per germline, CDR1 SNHLY and CDR2 FYNNEI. Trimming cost V 6 bases and J 9 bases, with 14 bases left between them. The CDR3 is CASRSTGLRELFF. The CDR3 nucleotides are TGTGCCAGCAGGAGCACGGGTTTGAGGGAGCTGTTTTTT.

The chain uses TRBV7-2 and TRBJ2-3, with a possible D match to TRBD1 (7 bases). This CDR3 spans 16 amino acids. Trimming pared 5 bases from V and 0 bases from J, leaving 15 bases between. The V gene's germline CDR1 is SGHTA and CDR2 FQGNSA. The CDR3 sequence is CASSLRQGGSTDTQYF. In DNA, the CDR3 is TGTGCCAGCAGCCTGCGACAGGGAGGAAGCACAGATACGCAGTATTTT.

V is TRBV6-4 and J is TRBJ2-1; 7 nucleotides agree with TRBD2. The CDR3 is 15 amino acids. Germline V gene data show CDR1 as MRHNA and CDR2 as SNTAGT. After removal of 2 bases from V and 3 bases from J, the junction contained 4 bases not matched to a gene. CDR3 amino acids: CASSDGRGDYNEQFF. The CDR3 DNA is TGTGCCAGCAGTGACGGGAGGGGCGACTACAATGAGCAGTTCTTC.

This rearrangement joins TRBV14 to TRBJ1-2; 10 bases line up with TRBD1. Germline CDR1 reads SGHDN; CDR2 reads FVKESK. Germline trimming cut 3 bases from V and 7 bases from J; bases unmatched to any gene: 8. This CDR3 is built from 15 residues. The CDR3 region has the DNA TGTGCCAGCAGCCACCGAGGACAGGGGGTTGGTGGCTACACCTTC. This encodes CASSHRGQGVGGYTF.

This clone ranks as large. The V gene is TRBV7-2, the J gene TRBJ2-7; 8 bases map to TRBD1. Germline loops: CDR1 SGHTA, CDR2 FQGNSA. V shed 5 bases, J shed 6 bases, and the junction held 9 bases outside the gene matches. The CDR3 has 14 residues. The CDR3 protein is CASSPTGTGLEQYF. CDR3 DNA: TGTGCCAGCAGCCCGACCGGGACAGGTCTCGAGCAGTACTTC. The full variable domain, its missing parts supplied by reference TRBV7-2 and TRBJ2-7, is GAGVSQSPSNKVTEKGKDVELRCDPISGHTALYWYRQSLGQGLEFLIYFQGNSAPDKSGLPSDRFSAERTGGSVSTLTIQRTQQEDSAVYLCASSPTGTGLEQYFGPGTRLTVT.

The J gene is TRBJ1-5, the V gene TRBV19, with no clear D. The CDR3 sequence is 13 residues long. V was trimmed by 5 bases and J by 5 bases, leaving 10 bases between them. Germline V gene sequence: CDR1 LNHDA, CDR2 SQIVND (reference sequence). The CDR3 DNA sequence: TGTGCCAGTAGTGACACCACAGATCAGCCCCAGCATTTT. Its translation is CASSDTTDQPQHF.

The chain recombines TRBV29-1 with TRBJ2-2, with 7 bases aligning to TRBD1. The trim removed 4 bases at V and 6 bases at J, leaving 5 bases unmatched. Germline CDR1 SQVTM, CDR2 ANQGSEA. The CDR3 loop spans 13 amino acids. CDR3 sequence reads: CSVGGTVAGELFF. In nucleotides, the CDR3 is TGCAGCGTTGGGGGGACAGTGGCCGGGGAGCTGTTTTTT.

The V and J genes are TRBV27 and TRBJ2-3, with 8 bases lining up with TRBD1. This CDR3 is 18 amino acids long. Germline V gives CDR1 MNHEY, CDR2 SMNVEV (reference sequence). Unmatched junction bases numbered 14, after V lost 2 bases and J lost 4 bases. The CDR3 coding sequence is TGTGCCAGCAGTTTAATTCCCGCCGGGACAGGTTTCCCAGATACGCAGTATTTT. Protein sequence: CASSLIPAGTGFPDTQYF.

Comment on this clone: Sequence at one end of the junction differs from germline and may be a read error. The rearrangement joins TRBV10-3 to TRBJ1-2; maybe TRBD1 (5 bases). CDR1 is ENHRY, CDR2 SYGVKD, per germline. The CDR3 sequence is 15 residues long. CDR3 bases: TGTGCCATCAGTGTTACTAGTGGGGGGACCTATGGCTGCACCTTC. Its protein product is CAISVTSGGTYGCTF.

The chain carries TRBV16 and TRBJ1-3; maybe TRBD1 (5 bases). The CDR3 spans 14 residues. The V and J ends lost 1 base and 8 bases respectively, with 12 bases between them. Germline lookup yields CDR1 KGHSY and CDR2 FQNENV. The CDR3 here is CASSQYRSGDTIYF. CDR3 in DNA: TGTGCCAGCAGCCAATACAGGTCTGGGGACACCATATATTTT.

This chain links TRBV5-4 with TRBJ2-5; D uncertain. Per the germline V gene, CDR1 is SGHNT and CDR2 is YYREEE (reference sequence). The CDR3 loop spans 14 amino acids. V gave up 4 bases and J gave up 2 bases, with 12 bases separating them. The CDR3 DNA sequence: TGTGCCAGCAGCCTGTTTGGGCTTCAAGAGACCCAGTACTTC. It specifies CASSLFGLQETQYF.

The chain joins TRBV7-6 to TRBJ2-1, with TRBD2 as a possible D gene (5 bases). V lost 5 bases and J 9 bases, leaving 17 bases between the germline ends. The CDR3 has 14 amino acids. Per germline, CDR1 SGHVS and CDR2 FNYEAQ. The CDR3, as DNA: TGTGCCAGCAGCCCCGGGGTGGGGTTCGGTGAGCAGTTCTTC. It specifies CASSPGVGFGEQFF.

The gene calls are TRBV5-1 and TRBJ2-3; 12 positions match TRBD2. Germline trimming cut 3 bases from V and 5 bases from J; bases unmatched to any gene: 7. The CDR3 has 16 residues. In germline, CDR1 is SGHRS, CDR2 YFSETQ. CDR3 residues: CASSSSGRAEEDTQYF. CDR3 nucleotides: TGCGCCAGCAGCTCTAGCGGGAGGGCCGAGGAAGATACGCAGTATTTT.